The 28 T cell receptor beta chains in this list originate from one sample, sequenced in a study of T cell repertoires in cytomegalovirus infection. TCRdb itself ran the reads through MiXCR, one entry per CDR3 protein. The profile covers roughly 45,000 distinct CDR3 sequences, with approximately 22% appearing a single time and 18% taken by the ten largest. These TCRs' antigens remain unknown. Input material: PBMCs, sequenced either directly or after in vitro stimulation (not recorded which). The receptors originated from a human donor in good health (CMV status not recorded). Some clones in this sample may be carry-over from other donors' samples.

The chain has TRBV10-3 and TRBJ2-3; D call uncertain. The germline V gene encodes CDR1 ENHRY and CDR2 SYGVKD. Trimming stripped 3 bases from V and 4 bases from J, with 17 bases between. The length of the CDR3 is 16 residues. The CDR3 protein is CAISDPVLGWADTQYF. CDR3 DNA sequence: TGTGCCATCAGTGACCCCGTGCTGGGGTGGGCAGATACGCAGTATTTT.

This clonotype was picked up many times. This rearrangement joins TRBV10-3 to TRBJ2-3; D not certain. V gave up 6 bases and J gave up 2 bases, with 18 bases separating them. Germline V gives CDR1 ENHRY, CDR2 SYGVKD. This CDR3 has 16 residues. The CDR3 here is CAIRTFDGKTTDTQYF. CDR3 DNA: TGTGCCATCAGGACTTTCGACGGAAAAACCACAGATACGCAGTATTTT.

This clonotype was observed a handful of times. V usage is TRBV4-3 and J usage is TRBJ1-2; TRBD1 matches 8 bases. With 0 bases clipped from V and 9 bases from J, the junction kept 9 bases outside the gene matches. The CDR3 runs 15 residues. Germline CDR1 LGHNA, CDR2 YSLEER. The DNA of the CDR3 is TGCGCCAGCAGCCAAGATGCCCGGACAGGGATCCGCTACACCTTC. It specifies CASSQDARTGIRYTF.

This clonotype was picked up a small number of times. V is TRBV4-3 and J is TRBJ2-3, with D possibly called TRBD1 or TRBD2 (5 bases each). V was pared by 0 bases and J by 2 bases, with 6 bases between. Germline V gene data show CDR1 as LGHNA and CDR2 as YSLEER. This CDR3 is built from 14 residues. DNA of the CDR3: TGCGCCAGCAGCCAAGACGGGGCCACAGATACGCAGTATTTT. Protein product: CASSQDGATDTQYF.

At least ten counts were recorded for this clonotype. V gene TRBV7-2 combines with J gene TRBJ2-7; D is uncertain. Germline V gene sequence: CDR1 SGHTA, CDR2 FQGNSA. Deletions cut 1 base from V and 0 bases from J, with 13 bases between. CDR3 length: 16 amino acids. The DNA of the CDR3 is TGTGCCAGCAGCTTAGTTAGGTACTCGAGCTCCTACGAGCAGTACTTC. It yields the protein CASSLVRYSSSYEQYF.

This clonotype showed up many times. The chain uses TRBV7-9 and TRBJ2-1; the match to TRBD2 covers 12 bases. CDR1 and CDR2 (germline): SEHNR, FQNEAQ (reference sequence). With V trimmed by 5 bases and J by 3 bases, 5 bases remained unmatched. CDR3 length equals 16 residues. The CDR3 DNA follows: TGTGCCAGCAGCCACGGACTAGCGGGGAACTACAATGAGCAGTTCTTC. Translation gives CASSHGLAGNYNEQFF.

The rearrangement joins TRBV4-3 to TRBJ2-3; 8 bases align to TRBD2. Per germline, CDR1 LGHNA and CDR2 YSLEER. The CDR3 length is 17 residues. V gave up 6 bases and J gave up 0 bases; unmatched junction bases: 11. The CDR3 DNA reads TGCGCCAGCAGTGGCCGGGAGGGCTTGACTAGCACAGATACGCAGTATTTT. Amino acids: CASSGREGLTSTDTQYF.

The gene calls are TRBV18 and TRBJ1-1; D remains ambiguous. This CDR3 region has 15 residues. Germline V CDR1 and CDR2: KGHSH, LQKENI. V lost 1 base and J lost 1, with 10 bases in between. This CDR3 is CASSPLSVPNTEAFF. In nucleotides, the CDR3 is TGTGCCAGCTCACCACTCTCCGTTCCGAACACTGAAGCTTTCTTT.

This clonotype was seen more than once but under ten times. J is TRBJ2-7 and V is TRBV5-6; unclear D gene. The CDR3 contains 14 residues. V gave up 0 bases and J gave up 6 bases, with 13 bases separating them. Germline loops: CDR1 SGHDT, CDR2 YYEEEE. CDR3 sequence (DNA): TGTGCCAGCAGCTTGGCTGAAATATTCGGCGAGCAGTACTTC. It translates to CASSLAEIFGEQYF. The full variable domain, rest sourced from reference TRBV5-6 and TRBJ2-7, is DAGVTQSPTHLIKTRGQQVTLRCSPKSGHDTVSWYQQALGQGPQFIFQYYEEEERQRGNFPDRFSGHQFPNYSSELNVNALLLGDSALYLCASSLAEIFGEQYFGPGTRLTVT.

V is TRBV7-2 and J is TRBJ2-3; unclear D gene. The germline V and J ends were trimmed by 2 bases and 9 bases, with 6 bases remaining between them. Germline V gene lookup returns CDR1 SGHTA and CDR2 FQGNSA. The CDR3 totals 11 residues. Written as DNA, the CDR3 is TGTGCCAGCAGCTTAAAGGACACGCAGTATTTT. Amino acid sequence: CASSLKDTQYF.

This clonotype was picked up many times. The chain couples TRBV12-3 or TRBV12-4 to TRBJ2-7, with 11 positions matching TRBD2. V gave up 3 bases and J gave up 6 bases; unmatched junction bases: 10. This CDR3 spans 16 amino acids. The CDR3 bases are TGTGCCAGCAGTTTGGGGCGACTAGCGGGGTCCGTCGAGCAGTACTTC. Residues: CASSLGRLAGSVEQYF.

In this sample, this clonotype turned up a few times. V is TRBV10-3 and J is TRBJ2-1; tentatively, D is TRBD1 or TRBD2 (5 bases each). Looked up from germline, CDR1 is ENHRY and CDR2 is SYGVKD. The CDR3 spans 14 residues. V lost 6 bases and J 6 bases, leaving 15 bases between the germline ends. In DNA form, the CDR3 reads TGTGCCATCAGCAGGGACGTTGGGCCCAATGAGCAGTTCTTC. This sequence encodes CAISRDVGPNEQFF.

This clonotype appeared once. The chain couples TRBV19 to TRBJ2-1, with 7 bases identical to TRBD1. The CDR3 is 13 amino acids. The V gene end was trimmed by 4 bases and the J gene end by 10 bases; junction bases not matched to a gene: 7. Germline lookup yields CDR1 LNHDA and CDR2 SQIVND (reference sequence). CDR3 coding DNA: TGTGCCAGTAGTAGCTCAACAGGGGTCGAGCAGTTCTTC. Its protein is CASSSSTGVEQFF. Using reference TRBV19 and TRBJ2-1 for the parts outside the CDR3, the full variable domain is DGGITQSPKYLFRKEGQNVTLSCEQNLNHDAMYWYRQDPGQGLRLIYYSQIVNDFQKGDIAEGYSVSREKKESFPLTVTSAQKNPTAFYLCASSSSTGVEQFFGPGTRLTVL.

This clonotype was found a few times. This rearrangement joins TRBV12-3 or TRBV12-4 to TRBJ2-1; weak D call: TRBD2 (6 bases). Trimming removed 7 bases from V and 6 bases from J, with 19 bases in between. The CDR3 length is 15 residues. This chain's CDR3 is CASNHAGKRSNEQFF. The CDR3 coding sequence is TGTGCCAGCAACCACGCGGGGAAACGGAGCAATGAGCAGTTCTTC.

This clonotype was found once. The chain joins TRBV29-1 to TRBJ1-2; D ambiguous. CDR1 and CDR2 from the germline V gene are SQVTM and ANQGSEA. The CDR3 has 11 amino acids. The V end was cut by 2 bases, the J end by 6 bases, with 7 bases between. The CDR3 DNA follows: TGCAGCGTTGAATTTACGGATGGCTACACCTTC. This encodes CSVEFTDGYTF.

This clonotype has just a few counts. This sequence joins TRBV28 and TRBJ1-2; D is undetermined. The V end was cut by 2 bases, the J end by 4 bases, with 5 bases between. CDR1 is MDHEN and CDR2 is SYDVKM in the germline V gene. There are 12 residues in the CDR3. CDR3 amino acids: CASSLQAYGYTF. DNA for the CDR3: TGTGCCAGCAGTTTACAGGCCTATGGCTACACCTTC.

The CDR3 DNA is TGTGCCAGCAGTAAGGAACGCCTCCGGGAGCTGTTTTTT. Protein: CASSKERLRELFF. The chain couples TRBV6-8 to TRBJ2-2; no clear D. Trimming cost V 5 bases and J 9 bases, with 13 bases left between them. In germline, CDR1 is MNHGY, CDR2 SAAAGT. The CDR3 spans 13 residues.

The chain is built from TRBV19 and TRBJ1-5; D is undetermined. V lost 3 bases, J lost 5 bases, and 11 bases lay in between. The CDR3 runs to 14 residues. Germline-derived CDR1 and CDR2 are LNHDA and SQIVND (reference sequence). Here the CDR3 DNA reads TGTGCCAGTAGTATGAGGGCCATTTATCAGCCCCAGCATTTT. Encoded protein: CASSMRAIYQPQHF.

The V gene is TRBV6-1, the J gene TRBJ1-3; D may be TRBD1 (5 bases). CDR3 length: 14 residues. Trimming removed 6 bases from V and 0 bases from J, with 9 bases in between. The germline gives CDR1 MNHNS, CDR2 SASEGT. The CDR3 DNA is TGTGCCAGCAGGCCGGGGACCTCTGGAAACACCATATATTTT. Translated, it gives CASRPGTSGNTIYF.

This clonotype appeared many times. The CDR3 coding sequence is TGTGCCAGCAGCCCTACAGGGCGCGAGCAGTACTTC. This translates into CASSPTGREQYF. V is TRBV7-9 and J is TRBJ2-7; a weak D match, TRBD1 (6 bases). Germline CDR1 reads SEHNR; CDR2 reads FQNEAQ (reference sequence). The V gene lost 5 bases and the J gene lost 6 bases, with 11 bases spanning the gap. The CDR3 has 12 amino acids.

This chain joins TRBV19 and TRBJ2-2; no firm D call. V lost 5 bases and J lost 8, with 15 bases in between. The CDR3 length is 14 residues. The germline CDR1 and CDR2 sequences are LNHDA and SQIVND (reference sequence). CDR3 sequence (DNA): TGTGCCAGTAGTGTGGCAGTTTCCCAGGGGGAGCTGTTTTTT. Its translation: CASSVAVSQGELFF.

This clonotype has ten or more counts. The rearrangement links TRBV7-9 to TRBJ2-4; D remains unclear. Germline CDR1 reads SEHNR; CDR2 reads FQNEAQ (reference sequence). The length of the CDR3 is 17 residues. Trimming took 0 bases from V and 1 from J, leaving 13 bases between them. The DNA for the CDR3 is TGTGCCAGCAGCTTAGCAGTTAGTCGCACCGCCAAAAACATTCAGTACTTC. It yields the protein CASSLAVSRTAKNIQYF.

The chain is built from TRBV9 and TRBJ2-1; 11 nucleotides agree with TRBD2. The CDR3 has 15 amino acids. Germline CDR1 is SGDLS and CDR2 is YYNGEE. V shed 1 base, J shed 8 bases, and the junction held 5 bases outside the gene matches. In DNA, the CDR3 is TGTGCCAGCAGCGTAATTAGCGGGGGGGTCGATGAGCAGTTCTTC. Translated, it gives CASSVISGGVDEQFF.

The chain couples TRBV6-1 to TRBJ2-3, with D possibly TRBD1 on 6 matching bases. CDR1 MNHNS and CDR2 SASEGT come from the germline V gene. V lost 1 base and J 2 bases, leaving 10 bases between the germline ends. The length of the CDR3 is 15 residues. CDR3 in DNA: TGTGCCAGCAGTGAAGGTGGGGGCCCCACAGATACGCAGTATTTT. Translating gives CASSEGGGPTDTQYF.

The chain is built from TRBV5-4 and TRBJ2-1; TRBD2 agrees at 8 bases. The CDR3 covers 14 residues. Germline trimming cut 4 bases from V and 9 bases from J; bases unmatched to any gene: 9. From germline, CDR1 is SGHNT and CDR2 YYREEE (reference sequence). This CDR3 reads CASSPGLGVGEQFF. CDR3 in DNA: TGTGCCAGCAGCCCGGGACTAGGGGTCGGTGAGCAGTTCTTC.

This clonotype was detected many times. The V call is TRBV20-1, the J call TRBJ2-5; D unclear. Germline lookup yields CDR1 DFQATT and CDR2 SNEGSKA (reference sequence). V was shortened by 5 bases and J by 2 bases, with 12 bases between the two germline ends. This CDR3 has 13 residues. The CDR3 reads CSAGVYVQETQYF. The CDR3 region has the DNA TGCAGTGCTGGGGTGTACGTTCAAGAGACCCAGTACTTC.

A few counts support this clonotype. CDR3 sequence reads: CASSQGGEQYF. In DNA form, the CDR3 reads TGTGCCAGCAGCCAAGGGGGAGAGCAGTACTTC. The rearrangement joins TRBV3-1 to TRBJ2-7; D not resolved. The CDR3 sequence is 11 residues long. Germline values: CDR1 LGHDT, CDR2 YNNKEL (reference sequence). The ends were cut back, 1 base at V and 7 bases at J, with 5 bases in the middle.

The chain is built from TRBV2 and TRBJ2-1; TRBD2 agrees at 8 bases. This CDR3 comprises 15 residues. J gave up 5 bases and V 2 bases, and 5 bases lay outside the gene matches. Germline CDR1 and CDR2: SNHLY and FYNNEI. CDR3 loop: CASSERSGGDNEQFF. The CDR3 coding sequence is TGTGCCAGCAGTGAAAGGAGCGGGGGAGACAATGAGCAGTTCTTC. Combining the CDR3 with reference TRBV2 and TRBJ2-1 gives the whole variable domain EPEVTQTPSHQVTQMGQEVILRCVPISNHLYFYWYRQILGQKVEFLVSFYNNEISEKSEIFDDQFSVERPDGSNFTLKIRSTKLEDSAMYFCASSERSGGDNEQFFGPGTRLTVL.